The present entry profiles one T cell receptor (beta chain) with its context. Its antigen is still unknown. This CDR3 is 12 amino acids long. V was shortened by 3 bases and J by 4 bases, with 8 bases between the two germline ends. CDR1 is SGHDT, CDR2 YYEEEE, per germline. This entry is derived from a study of cytomegalovirus exposure and HLA in healthy donors. With 60 Vbeta and 13 Jbeta primers, the PCR was carried out. Clones were read by immunoSEQ multiplex PCR, and TCRdb kept only the in-frame ones, dropping some. The sample carries about 120,000 clones, roughly 82% recorded once. Findings of the study overall: The authors enumerated 164 TCR beta chains as linked to cytomegalovirus.

What was sequenced was PBMCs. The chain is built from TRBV5-6 and TRBJ2-7, with a tentative D call TRBD1 (6 bases). This clonotype was sampled from a woman aged 18-29 years in good health and CMV-seronegative. The CDR3 loop reads CASSSDRYEQYF. CDR3 coding DNA: TGTGCCAGCAGCTCGGACAGATACGAGCAGTACTTC.